This TCR beta chain stems from a study of T cells in Graves' hyperthyroidism and ophthalmopathy. TCR beta CDR3 regions were amplified from RNA. An initial round of RT-PCR targeting the TCR CDR3 relied on the HTBI primer set. One entry per CDR3 protein results from TCRdb running MiXCR on the multiplex PCR reads. The sample records hundreds of thousands of distinct CDR3 sequences, approximately 14% being singletons. The germline V gene encodes CDR1 SGHDT and CDR2 YYEEEE. CDR3 length: 12 amino acids. V was cut by 3 bases and J by 5 bases, with 7 bases left in between. At least ten counts were recorded for this clonotype.

This chain uses TRBV5-6 with TRBJ2-3; no firm D call. Material for sequencing was blood. The origin of this receptor is a woman aged 18-30 years with Graves' hyperthyroidism. CDR3 sequence (DNA): TGTGCCAGCAGCTCCTACCGAGATACGCAGTATTTT. Protein product: CASSSYRDTQYF.